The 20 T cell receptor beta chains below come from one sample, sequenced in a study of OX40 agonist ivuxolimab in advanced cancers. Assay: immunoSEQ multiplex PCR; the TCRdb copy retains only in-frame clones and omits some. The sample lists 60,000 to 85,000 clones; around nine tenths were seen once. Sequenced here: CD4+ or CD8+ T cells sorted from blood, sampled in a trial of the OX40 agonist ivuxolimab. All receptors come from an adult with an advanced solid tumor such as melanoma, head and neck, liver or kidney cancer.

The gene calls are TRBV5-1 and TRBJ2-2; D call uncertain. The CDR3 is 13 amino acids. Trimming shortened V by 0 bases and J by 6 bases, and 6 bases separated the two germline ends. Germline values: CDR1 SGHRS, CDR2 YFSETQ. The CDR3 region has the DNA TGCGCCAGCAGCTTGGCCCTCGCCGGGGAGCTGTTTTTT. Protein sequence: CASSLALAGELFF.

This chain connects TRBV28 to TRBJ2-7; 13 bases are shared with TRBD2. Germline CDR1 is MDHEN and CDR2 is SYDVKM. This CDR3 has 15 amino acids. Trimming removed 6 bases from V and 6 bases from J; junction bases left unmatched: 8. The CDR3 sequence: CASSGGTSGIPEQYF. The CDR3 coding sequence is TGTGCCAGCAGCGGAGGGACTAGCGGGATTCCCGAGCAGTACTTC.

The DNA for the CDR3 is TGTGCCTGGAGGAGGGGGGGAAGTATTGGCGAGCAGTTCTTC. It codes for CAWRRGGSIGEQFF. The chain recombines TRBV30 with TRBJ2-1; perhaps TRBD2 as D (7 bases). The germline gives CDR1 GTSNPN, CDR2 SVGIG (reference sequence). The CDR3 consists of 14 residues. The V end was cut by 3 bases, the J end by 10 bases, with 19 bases between.

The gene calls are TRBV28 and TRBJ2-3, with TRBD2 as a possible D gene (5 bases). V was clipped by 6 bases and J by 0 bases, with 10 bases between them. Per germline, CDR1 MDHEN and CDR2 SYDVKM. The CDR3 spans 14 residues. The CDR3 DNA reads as TGTGCCAGCAGAGTAGCGTCGAGCACAGATACGCAGTATTTT. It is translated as CASRVASSTDTQYF.

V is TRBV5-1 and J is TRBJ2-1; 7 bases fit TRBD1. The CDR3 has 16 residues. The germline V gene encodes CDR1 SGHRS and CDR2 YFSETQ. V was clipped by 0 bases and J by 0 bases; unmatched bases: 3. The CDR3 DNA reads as TGCGCCAGCAGCTTGGTAGGGGACAGCTCCTACAATGAGCAGTTCTTC. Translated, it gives CASSLVGDSSYNEQFF.

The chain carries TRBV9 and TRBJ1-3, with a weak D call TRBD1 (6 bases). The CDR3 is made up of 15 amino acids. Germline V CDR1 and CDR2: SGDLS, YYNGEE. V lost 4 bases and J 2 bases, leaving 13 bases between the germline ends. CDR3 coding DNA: TGTGCCAGCAGCATCTTGGGGGCAGCTGGAAACACCATATATTTT. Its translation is CASSILGAAGNTIYF.

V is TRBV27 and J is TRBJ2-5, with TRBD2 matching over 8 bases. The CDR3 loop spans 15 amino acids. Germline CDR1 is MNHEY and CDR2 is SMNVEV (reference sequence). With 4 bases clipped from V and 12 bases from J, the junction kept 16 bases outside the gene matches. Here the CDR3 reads CASSSRGGMLKNEYF. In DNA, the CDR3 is TGTGCCAGCAGTTCCCGCGGGGGGATGTTAAAAAATGAGTACTTC.

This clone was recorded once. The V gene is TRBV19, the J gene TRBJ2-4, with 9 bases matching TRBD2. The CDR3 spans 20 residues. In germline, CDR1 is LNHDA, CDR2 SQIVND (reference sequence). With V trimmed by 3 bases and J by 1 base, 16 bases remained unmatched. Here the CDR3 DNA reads TGTGCCAGTAGTATGGGACCGGGCGGGGGGGCCTTCTTGGCCAAAAACATTCAGTACTTC. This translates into CASSMGPGGGAFLAKNIQYF.

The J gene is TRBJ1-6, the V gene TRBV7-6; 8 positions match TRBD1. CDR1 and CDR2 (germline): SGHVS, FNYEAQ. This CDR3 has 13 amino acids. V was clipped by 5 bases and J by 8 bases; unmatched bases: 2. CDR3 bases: TGTGCCAGCAGCGCACAGGGGGATTCACCCCTCCACTTT. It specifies CASSAQGDSPLHF.

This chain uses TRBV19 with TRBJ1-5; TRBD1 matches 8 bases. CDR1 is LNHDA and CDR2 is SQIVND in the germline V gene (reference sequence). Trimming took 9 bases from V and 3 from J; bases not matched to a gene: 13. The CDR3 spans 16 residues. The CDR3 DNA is TGTGCCAGCGGACCTGGGGGACAGGTCCCCAATCAGCCCCAGCATTTT. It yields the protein CASGPGGQVPNQPQHF.

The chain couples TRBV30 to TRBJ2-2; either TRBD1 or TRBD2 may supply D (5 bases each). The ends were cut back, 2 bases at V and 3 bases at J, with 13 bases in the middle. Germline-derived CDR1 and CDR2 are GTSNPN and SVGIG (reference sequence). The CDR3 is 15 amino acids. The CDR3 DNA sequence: TGTGCCTGGAGTCCCGCGAGGGGCCACACCGGGGAGCTGTTTTTT. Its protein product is CAWSPARGHTGELFF.

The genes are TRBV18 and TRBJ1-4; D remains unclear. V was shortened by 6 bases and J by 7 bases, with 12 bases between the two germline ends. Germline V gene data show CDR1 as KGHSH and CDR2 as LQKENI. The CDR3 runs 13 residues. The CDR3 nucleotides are TGTGCCAGCTCCCCTGGTGGTTTTGAAAAACTGTTTTTT. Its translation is CASSPGGFEKLFF. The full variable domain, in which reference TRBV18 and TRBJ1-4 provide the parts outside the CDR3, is NAGVMQNPRHLVRRRGQEARLRCSPMKGHSHVYWYRQLPEEGLKFMVYLQKENIIDESGMPKERFSAEFPKEGPSILRIQQVVRGDSAAYFCASSPGGFEKLFFGSGTQLSVL.

In DNA, the CDR3 is TGTGCCAGTAGCCCTACCTCGGCGTTTCTGAACTATGGCTACACCTTC. Its translation: CASSPTSAFLNYGYTF. This sequence joins TRBV19 and TRBJ1-2, with D unresolved. Germline CDR1 LNHDA, CDR2 SQIVND (reference sequence). The V and J ends lost 6 bases and 2 bases respectively, with 19 bases between them. CDR3 length: 16 residues.

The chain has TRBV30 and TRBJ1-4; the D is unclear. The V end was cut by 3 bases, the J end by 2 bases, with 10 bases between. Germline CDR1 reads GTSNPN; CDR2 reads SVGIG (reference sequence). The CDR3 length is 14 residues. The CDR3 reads CAWRGGWTNEKLFF. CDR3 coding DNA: TGTGCCTGGAGGGGAGGGTGGACTAATGAAAAACTGTTTTTT.

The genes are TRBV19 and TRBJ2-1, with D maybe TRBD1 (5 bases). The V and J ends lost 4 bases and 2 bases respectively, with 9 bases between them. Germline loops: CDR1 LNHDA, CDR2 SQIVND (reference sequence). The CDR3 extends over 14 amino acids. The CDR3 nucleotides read TGTGCCAGTAGTAGGTCAGGGCCCTACAATGAGCAGTTCTTC. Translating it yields CASSRSGPYNEQFF.

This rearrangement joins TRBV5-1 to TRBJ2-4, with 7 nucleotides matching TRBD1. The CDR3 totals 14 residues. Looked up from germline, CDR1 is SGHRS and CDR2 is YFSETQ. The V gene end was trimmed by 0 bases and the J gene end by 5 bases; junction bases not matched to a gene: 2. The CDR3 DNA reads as TGCGCCAGCAGCTTGGGGACAGGTCAAAACATTCAGTACTTC. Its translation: CASSLGTGQNIQYF.

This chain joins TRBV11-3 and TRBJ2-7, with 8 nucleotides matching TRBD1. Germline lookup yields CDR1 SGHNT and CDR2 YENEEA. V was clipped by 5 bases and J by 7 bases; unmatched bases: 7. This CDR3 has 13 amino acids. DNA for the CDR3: TGTGCCAGCAGCCCCGGGACAGGACGGGAGCAGTACTTC. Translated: CASSPGTGREQYF.

This chain's CDR3 is CASVEAGLWTYEQYF. Written as DNA, the CDR3 is TGTGCCAGCGTAGAAGCGGGACTGTGGACCTACGAGCAGTACTTC. This chain joins TRBV6-6 and TRBJ2-7; 7 bases map to TRBD2. The CDR3 covers 15 residues. Germline V gene data show CDR1 as MNHNY and CDR2 as SVGAGI (reference sequence). After removal of 8 bases from V and 2 bases from J, the junction contained 12 bases not matched to a gene.

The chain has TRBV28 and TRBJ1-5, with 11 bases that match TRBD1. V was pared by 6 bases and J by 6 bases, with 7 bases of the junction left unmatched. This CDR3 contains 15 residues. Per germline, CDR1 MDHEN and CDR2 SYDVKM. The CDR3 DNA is TGTGCCAGCAGCCCCGGGACAGGGGGTGTTCAGCCCCAGCATTTT. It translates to CASSPGTGGVQPQHF.

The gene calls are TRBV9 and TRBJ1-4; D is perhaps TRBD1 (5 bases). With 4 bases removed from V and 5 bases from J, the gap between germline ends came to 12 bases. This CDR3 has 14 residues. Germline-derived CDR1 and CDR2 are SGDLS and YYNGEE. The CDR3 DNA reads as TGTGCCAGCAGCTGGGACCTCGGAAATGAAAAACTGTTTTTT. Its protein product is CASSWDLGNEKLFF.